This TCR beta chain was identified during a study of blood T cells in healthy people across ages. This clonotype was seen many times. Its target is unknown. Trimming pared 1 base from V and 1 base from J, leaving 5 bases between. CDR3 length: 13 residues. Per germline, CDR1 SGHTA and CDR2 FQGNSA. Total RNA extracted from each sample amounted to at least 6 micrograms. The second PCR ran about 6 to 12 cycles with a sample-barcoded 5' primer and J-beta primers. Every cDNA was tagged by a template-switch adaptor with 12 random nucleotides. Each CDR3 protein gets one entry after TCRdb re-called the 5' RACE reads with MiXCR. In the table there are around 650,000 distinct CDR3 sequences, approximately 29% of which are singletons. Study-level results: The long-lived group displayed more naive CD4+ cells, plus higher diversity, than the aged donors did. Roughly linearly, TCR beta diversity per million T cells fell as age increased.

The sequence was collected from a woman older than 75 in good health. The material sequenced was blood. This chain connects TRBV7-2 to TRBJ2-7, with D hard to call. The CDR3 is CASSLEVSYEQYF. CDR3 DNA: TGTGCCAGCAGCTTAGAGGTGTCCTACGAGCAGTACTTC.